This T cell receptor (beta chain) was sequenced during a study of T cell repertoires in cytomegalovirus infection. Study overall: Public TCR beta signature analysis indicated the presence of both CMV infection and matching HLA type.

Germline V CDR1 and CDR2: SGHDT, YYEEEE. The CDR3 is 18 residues long. Between the trimmed V and J ends, which lost 4 bases and 2 bases, there was a span of 24 bases. Of note for this clonotype: Its antigen is as yet unknown.

General study findings and limits: HLA-C-restricted TCR beta clonotypes specific for CMV led the ex vivo response. CMV carriers having the relevant HLA were flagged by cumulative public TCR beta family frequency.

TCRdb processed the reads anew with MiXCR; each CDR3 protein has one entry. The sample includes 150,000 to 200,000 distinct CDR3 sequences, 28% of them seen just once. The receptor comes from a human donor in good health (CMV status not recorded). Some clones in this sample may be carry-over from other donors' samples. The chain carries TRBV5-6 and TRBJ2-5, with TRBD2 as a possible D gene (6 bases). The sequencing input was PBMCs. The CDR3, as DNA: TGTGCCAGCAGCATCCTTGCTGTGGGTAGCGGAAATCAAGAGACCCAGTACTTC. Its protein product is CASSILAVGSGNQETQYF.